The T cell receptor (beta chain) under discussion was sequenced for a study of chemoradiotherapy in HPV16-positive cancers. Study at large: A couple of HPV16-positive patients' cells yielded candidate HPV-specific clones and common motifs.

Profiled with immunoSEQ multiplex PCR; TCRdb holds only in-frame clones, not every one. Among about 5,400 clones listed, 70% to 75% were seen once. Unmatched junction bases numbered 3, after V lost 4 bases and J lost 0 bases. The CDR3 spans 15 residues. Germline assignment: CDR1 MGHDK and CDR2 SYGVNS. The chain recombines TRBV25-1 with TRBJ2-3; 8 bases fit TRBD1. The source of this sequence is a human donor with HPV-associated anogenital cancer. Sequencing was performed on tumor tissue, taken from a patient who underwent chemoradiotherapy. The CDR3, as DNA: TGTGCCAGCAGTGCCAGGGGGCTAAGCACAGATACGCAGTATTTT. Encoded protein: CASSARGLSTDTQYF.